This TCR beta chain was identified during a study of resident and recirculating memory T cells in vitiligo (dated 2018 in TCRdb). Looking at the study overall: For TCR beta sequencing, each of 3 stable vitiligo patients provided PBMCs and epidermis from shave biopsies taken at two lesional sites and two nonlesional sites. The human TCR beta sequencing tested whether specific clones in lesional vitiligo skin differed from clones in nonlesional skin and blood. Samples were homogenized without cell sorting just before genomic DNA extraction with the Qiagen DNeasy Blood & Tissue Kit. Study-level results and caveats: No unique dominant TCR clone was detected, and variation in clonality was observed among vitiligo lesions. Mechanistic studies in the future are needed to assess how much the detected T cell clones and the human Trm pools versus Tcm pools each contribute. TCR sequences were not conserved across biopsy sites or patients, suggesting that different T cell clones infiltrate different lesions, described as private specificity. Overlap and correlation analysis showed no significant repertoire overlap between biopsies except for each lesion with itself, even within a single patient.

The immunoSEQ hsTCRB kit was used to amplify TCR beta chains from the genomic DNA. Sequencing of TCR beta libraries was performed on an Illumina MiSeq instrument by the immunoSEQ service. The study's own analysis went as follows. Repertoire data were analyzed using the immunoSEQ Analyzer. The table comes from immuneACCESS by way of TCRdb, which keeps in-frame sequences with V and J called. Part of the clones is missing from these tables; in studies checked, under half for an unresolved V gene and the rest for unknown reasons. V and J calls and clone size come straight from that table; D and trimming were deduced from the DNA. The sample table holds around 38,000 clones, of which over 90% were seen once. About 4.5% of the sample is held by the ten biggest clonotypes. This clone was detected a few times. The antigen it recognizes is unknown. No clone much larger than this one lies a single base away; base qualities are absent.

A patient's vitiligo counted as stable when the lesions had not changed at all during the previous 6 months. To qualify as stable, patients additionally needed to show no confetti depigmentation, which is a clinical sign of active vitiligo. Any patient who had received treatment in the previous three months was excluded. PBMCs were isolated from heparinized blood by Ficoll density gradient centrifugation and then flash-frozen. Unmatched junction bases come to 9, with V trimmed by 0 bases and J by 5 bases. The CDR3 numbers 16 residues from cysteine through phenylalanine. Only CDR3 DNA is held: 48 bases, read in frame from base 1. CDR1 is given as SGHRS and CDR2 as YFSETQ, both from the germline V gene.

The rearranged segments are TRBV5-1 and TRBJ2-5, and 8 junctional nucleotides match TRBD2. Sequencing input: blood. This receptor was obtained from a male donor with vitiligo. The base sequence is TGCGCCAGCAGCTTGGCCCGGGGGGGCCTCCGCGAGACCCAGTACTTC. Its translation is CASSLARGGLRETQYF.